This TCR beta chain is drawn from a study of T cells in narcolepsy. In the study overall: Donors had narcolepsy type 1 or type 2, or were healthy controls. Findings and limits, study-wide: Blood of same and different patients, but not healthy controls, reportedly held recurring autoreactive clonotypes.

As for this clone: Its matching antigen is unknown.

TCRdb keeps only in-frame clones here, not all; method: immunoSEQ multiplex PCR. The table has 10,000 to 12,000 clones, around 70% seen once. Germline trimming cut 5 bases from V and 0 bases from J; bases unmatched to any gene: 4. The CDR3 contains 15 residues. Germline values: CDR1 MNHGY, CDR2 SVAAGI. This clonotype was sampled from a human donor with narcolepsy. This chain uses TRBV6-9 with TRBJ2-7; TRBD2 aligns across 10 bases. Sequencing was carried out using CD45RA- memory CD8+ T cells from PBMCs. CDR3 sequence: CASSSLAGVSYEQYF. In nucleotides, the CDR3 is TGTGCCAGCAGTAGCCTAGCGGGGGTCTCCTACGAGCAGTACTTC.